The 23 T cell receptor beta chains below come from one sample, sequenced in a study of shared clonotypes between healthy human individuals. Here immunoSEQ multiplex PCR was the method, and the copy in TCRdb shows in-frame clones only, minus some. This table holds a few million clones, 85% to 95% found once. The sequenced material came from naive CD4+ T cells from PBMCs. Subset in this sample: CD45RA+ positively selected. The receptors shown here come from a man younger than 35 in good health. Some clones in this sample may be carry-over from other donors' samples.

A note on this clone: Other DNA sequences within the sample encode an identical CDR3. The genes are TRBV19 and TRBJ1-2; 12 nucleotides agree with TRBD1. The trim removed 6 bases at V and 8 bases at J, leaving 7 bases unmatched. This CDR3 has 14 amino acids. Germline V gives CDR1 LNHDA, CDR2 SQIVND (reference sequence). The CDR3 DNA sequence: TGTGCCAGTAGCCGGGGACAGGGGGCGGGAGGCTACACCTTC. Its translation: CASSRGQGAGGYTF.

This clone was detected only a few times. The CDR3 region is CASSQALDGYTF. The CDR3 bases are TGCGCCAGCAGCCAGGCCCTTGATGGCTACACCTTC. The chain links TRBV4-1 to TRBJ1-2; D uncertain. The germline V gene has CDR1 MGHRA and CDR2 YSYEKL. This CDR3 has 12 amino acids. V shed 3 bases and J shed 6 bases, with 8 bases lying between them.

The chain joins TRBV5-1 to TRBJ2-5, with D possibly TRBD1 on 5 matching bases. Germline CDR1 is SGHRS and CDR2 is YFSETQ. The CDR3 is made up of 14 amino acids. V dropped 0 bases and J dropped 3 bases, with 9 bases sitting between them. The CDR3 spells CASSLGQPKETQYF. The CDR3 region has the DNA TGCGCCAGCAGCTTGGGACAGCCAAAAGAGACCCAGTACTTC.

The V gene is TRBV4-1, the J gene TRBJ2-2; TRBD1 agrees at 8 bases. Trimming cost V 0 bases and J 6 bases; bases outside gene matches: 12. The V gene's germline CDR1 is MGHRA and CDR2 YSYEKL. CDR3 length: 18 residues. Here the CDR3 DNA reads TGCGCCAGCAGCCAAGATCGGAGGACAGGGAATGAGGCCGGGGAGCTGTTTTTT. Translation gives CASSQDRRTGNEAGELFF.

J is TRBJ2-7 and V is TRBV7-2; D perhaps matches TRBD2 (5 bases). Trimming took 2 bases from V and 4 from J, leaving 9 bases between them. CDR1 and CDR2 from the germline V gene are SGHTA and FQGNSA. The CDR3 has 13 residues. This CDR3 reads CASSLTREYEQYF. The CDR3 DNA reads as TGTGCCAGCAGCTTAACAAGGGAGTACGAGCAGTACTTC.

The V gene is TRBV5-1, the J gene TRBJ2-1; D may match TRBD1 or TRBD2 (5 bases each). The CDR3 spans 15 residues. CDR1 is SGHRS, CDR2 YFSETQ, per germline. V was pared by 4 bases and J by 5 bases, with 16 bases between. This chain's CDR3 is CASSMYEGRHNEQFF. CDR3 DNA: TGCGCCAGCAGCATGTACGAGGGGCGGCACAATGAGCAGTTCTTC. The full variable domain, in which reference TRBV5-1 and TRBJ2-1 provide the parts outside the CDR3, is KAGVTQTPRYLIKTRGQQVTLSCSPISGHRSVSWYQQTPGQGLQFLFEYFSETQRNKGNFPGRFSGRQFSNSRSEMNVSTLELGDSALYLCASSMYEGRHNEQFFGPGTRLTVL.

The J gene is TRBJ2-1, the V gene TRBV5-1, with D possibly matching TRBD2 (7 bases). The CDR3 has 16 residues. Germline V gene lookup returns CDR1 SGHRS and CDR2 YFSETQ. Trimming took 6 bases from V and 7 from J, leaving 23 bases between them. CDR3 amino acids: CASKFSGDRAGNEQFF. The CDR3 DNA reads TGCGCCAGCAAATTTTCAGGGGATAGAGCGGGGAATGAGCAGTTCTTC.

The chain joins TRBV9 to TRBJ1-5; no clear D gene. The CDR3 has 15 amino acids. The V end lost 0 bases, the J end lost 6 bases, and 13 bases lay between the germline ends. CDR1 SGDLS and CDR2 YYNGEE come from the germline V gene. The CDR3 region is CASSVDEGSSQPQHF. In nucleotides, the CDR3 is TGTGCCAGCAGCGTAGACGAGGGATCCAGTCAGCCCCAGCATTTT.

The chain recombines TRBV5-1 with TRBJ2-3; 7 bases agree with TRBD2. The CDR3 has 16 residues. Germline V lookup: CDR1 SGHRS, CDR2 YFSETQ. Trimming cost V 0 bases and J 3 bases; bases outside gene matches: 7. CDR3 sequence: CASSLASWRETDTQYF. CDR3 nucleotides: TGCGCCAGCAGCTTGGCGTCTTGGCGGGAGACAGATACGCAGTATTTT.

The J gene is TRBJ2-3, the V gene TRBV28; D is unclear. Germline V gives CDR1 MDHEN, CDR2 SYDVKM. The CDR3 runs to 15 residues. The V and J ends lost 5 bases and 4 bases respectively, with 16 bases between them. Here the CDR3 reads CASSPSPSKADTQYF. The DNA for the CDR3 is TGTGCCAGCAGTCCCAGCCCTTCAAAGGCAGATACGCAGTATTTT.

The chain carries TRBV19 and TRBJ1-1; D is perhaps TRBD1 (5 bases). Germline V gene lookup returns CDR1 LNHDA and CDR2 SQIVND (reference sequence). Trimming cost V 7 bases and J 8 bases, with 8 bases left between them. The CDR3 extends over 10 amino acids. This CDR3 is CASMRGEAFF. DNA of the CDR3: TGTGCCAGTATGAGGGGAGAAGCTTTCTTT.

J is TRBJ1-2 and V is TRBV23-1, with unresolved D. TRBV23-1 has ORF status, its function being uncertain. Trimming took 0 bases from V and 4 from J, leaving 12 bases between them. The CDR3 is made up of 15 amino acids. CDR3: CASSQSRGWSYGYTF. The CDR3 DNA reads as TGCGCCAGCAGTCAATCGCGGGGTTGGAGCTATGGCTACACCTTC.

The rearrangement joins TRBV29-1 to TRBJ2-1, with 9 bases identical to TRBD2. Trimming removed 6 bases from V and 6 bases from J; junction bases left unmatched: 6. Germline-derived CDR1 and CDR2 are SQVTM and ANQGSEA. The CDR3 is made up of 13 amino acids. CDR3 region: CSVQGLAPNEQFF. The CDR3 bases are TGCAGCGTCCAGGGACTAGCCCCCAATGAGCAGTTCTTC.

This clone has just one count. This chain uses TRBV28 with TRBJ1-1; 8 positions match TRBD1. CDR3 size: 19 residues. CDR1 is MDHEN and CDR2 is SYDVKM in the germline V gene. V lost 1 base and J lost 0; bases outside the gene matches: 13. For the CDR3, the DNA is TGTGCCAGCAGTTTATCCAGGACAGGGTTCGGTCTCATGAACACTGAAGCTTTCTTT. It yields the protein CASSLSRTGFGLMNTEAFF. The full variable domain, with the rest looked up from reference TRBV28 and TRBJ1-1, is DVKVTQSSRYLVKRTGEKVFLECVQDMDHENMFWYRQDPGLGLRLIYFSYDVKMKEKGDIPEGYSVSREKKERFSLILESASTNQTSMYLCASSLSRTGFGLMNTEAFFGQGTRLTVV.

The V gene is TRBV4-1, the J gene TRBJ1-2; 8 nucleotides match TRBD1. From germline, CDR1 is MGHRA and CDR2 YSYEKL. This CDR3 is 16 amino acids long. With V trimmed by 1 base and J by 4 bases, 8 bases remained unmatched. The DNA of the CDR3 is TGCGCCAGCAGCCAAGCGACAGGGGATGTTGGCTATGGCTACACCTTC. It specifies CASSQATGDVGYGYTF.

J is TRBJ1-2 and V is TRBV7-9, with TRBD1 identical over 8 bases. Germline assignment: CDR1 SEHNR and CDR2 FQNEAQ (reference sequence). Germline trimming cut 1 base from V and 6 bases from J; bases unmatched to any gene: 10. The CDR3 runs 16 residues. The CDR3 region is CASSLGQGATKNGYTF. Written as DNA, the CDR3 is TGTGCCAGCAGCTTAGGGCAGGGGGCGACTAAAAATGGCTACACCTTC.

Concerning this clone: The sample contains more than one DNA sequence encoding this CDR3. The chain couples TRBV28 to TRBJ1-1; tentatively, D is TRBD1 (5 bases). Trimming cost V 0 bases and J 1 base, with 6 bases left between them. The CDR3 is 14 amino acids. The germline gives CDR1 MDHEN, CDR2 SYDVKM. CDR3 nucleotide sequence: TGTGCCAGCAGTTTATGGGGGGGGAACACTGAAGCTTTCTTT. This translates into CASSLWGGNTEAFF.

This clone has just one count. J is TRBJ2-4 and V is TRBV5-4; 7 bases align to TRBD1. The V segment lost 2 bases and the J segment 6 bases; nucleotides outside the gene matches: 14. This CDR3 contains 17 residues. The germline V gene has CDR1 SGHNT and CDR2 YYREEE (reference sequence). In DNA, the CDR3 is TGTGCCAGCAGCTTTAGGCAGGGGGAGAATTTAGGAAACATTCAGTACTTC. Amino acid sequence: CASSFRQGENLGNIQYF.

V and J are TRBV4-1 and TRBJ2-1, with TRBD2 identical over 7 bases. V trimming: 1 base; J trimming: 4 bases; junction bases outside the gene matches: 4. The CDR3 has 15 amino acids. Germline CDR1 reads MGHRA; CDR2 reads YSYEKL. The DNA for the CDR3 is TGCGCCAGCAGCCAAGTACGGGGGGATTACAATGAGCAGTTCTTC. This sequence encodes CASSQVRGDYNEQFF.

This clone was seen only once. The chain recombines TRBV30 with TRBJ1-6; D is uncertain. The germline CDR1 and CDR2 sequences are GTSNPN and SVGIG (reference sequence). V was clipped by 1 base and J by 3 bases, with 10 bases between them. This CDR3 has 15 residues. CDR3 nucleotides: TGTGCCTGGAGTGGCGACACAGTCTATAATTCACCCCTCCACTTT. This sequence encodes CAWSGDTVYNSPLHF.

The chain links TRBV28 to TRBJ2-3; TRBD2 matches 9 bases. With 7 bases clipped from V and 9 bases from J, the junction kept 8 bases outside the gene matches. The CDR3 runs to 13 residues. Germline CDR1 MDHEN, CDR2 SYDVKM. CDR3 sequence: CASNAGTSQTQYF. CDR3 DNA sequence: TGTGCCAGCAACGCAGGGACTAGCCAGACGCAGTATTTT.

This sequence joins TRBV4-1 and TRBJ2-1; tentatively, D is TRBD2 (5 bases). The CDR3 is 16 amino acids. V lost 2 bases to trimming and J lost 4 bases, with 15 bases between them. Germline V gene sequence: CDR1 MGHRA, CDR2 YSYEKL. The CDR3 region is CASSQNALTIYNEQFF. The CDR3 bases are TGCGCCAGCAGCCAAAACGCTCTGACTATTTACAATGAGCAGTTCTTC.

The rearrangement links TRBV7-2 to TRBJ1-4; a weak D match, TRBD1 (5 bases). This CDR3 comprises 14 residues. V was cut by 5 bases and J by 14 bases, with 21 bases left in between. Germline V gives CDR1 SGHTA, CDR2 FQGNSA. This chain's CDR3 is CASSLRGDSKVLFF. As DNA, the CDR3 is TGTGCCAGCAGCCTCCGGGGGGATAGTAAAGTTCTGTTTTTT.